A single count supports the clone carrying this T cell receptor beta chain. Its specificity is unknown. This table comes from immunoSEQ multiplex PCR, and its TCRdb copy is limited to in-frame clones, with some not included. The profile shows tens of thousands of clones, less than 80% of them singletons. The data originate from a study of immune evolution from preneoplasia to lung adenocarcinoma. Study background: HLA loss of heterozygosity: around 6.5% AIS, about 14% MIA, over 30% ADC, none AAH. Whole-study results and caveats: Later-stage lesions appeared to have more T cells, more diversity, less clonality. From normal lung to invasive adenocarcinoma, top clone frequencies appeared to decrease.

The germline V and J ends were trimmed by 2 bases and 5 bases, with 15 bases remaining between them. The germline V gene encodes CDR1 GTSNPN and CDR2 SVGIG (reference sequence). The length of the CDR3 is 14 residues. Nucleic acids came from premalignant or tumor cells enriched by macro-dissection. This chain links TRBV30 with TRBJ2-5; D may match TRBD1 or TRBD2 (6 bases each). The specimen sequenced was FFPE invasive lung adenocarcinoma tissue. The source of this sequence is a person in their sixties with lung adenocarcinoma. This CDR3 is CAWSTRGVQETQYF. In DNA form, the CDR3 reads TGTGCCTGGAGTACTAGGGGGGTCCAGGAGACCCAGTACTTC.